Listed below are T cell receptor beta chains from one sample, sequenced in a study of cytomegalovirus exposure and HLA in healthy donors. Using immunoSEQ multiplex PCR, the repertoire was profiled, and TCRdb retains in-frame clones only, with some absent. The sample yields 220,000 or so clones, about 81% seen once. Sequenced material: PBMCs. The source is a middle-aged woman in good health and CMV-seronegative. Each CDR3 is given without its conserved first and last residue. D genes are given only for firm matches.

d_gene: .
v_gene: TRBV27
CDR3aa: ASSLTARMETQY

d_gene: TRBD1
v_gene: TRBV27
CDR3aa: ASSTRDSDAYEQY

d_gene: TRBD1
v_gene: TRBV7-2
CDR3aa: ASSPGTGGAGYT

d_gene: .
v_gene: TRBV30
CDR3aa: AWGRDSNQPQH

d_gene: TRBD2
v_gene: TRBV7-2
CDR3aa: ASSLERGAGVRYEQY

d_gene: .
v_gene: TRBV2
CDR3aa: ASSVTESNIQY

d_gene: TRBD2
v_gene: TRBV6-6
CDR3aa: ASSRPTSGRKRQY

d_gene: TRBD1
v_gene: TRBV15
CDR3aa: ATSRDGQGPGNTIY

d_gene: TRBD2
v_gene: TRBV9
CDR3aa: ASSVGGSPNEQF

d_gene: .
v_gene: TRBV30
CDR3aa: AWSVSTYEQY

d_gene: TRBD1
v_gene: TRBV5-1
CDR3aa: ASSRPRDRDWNTEAF

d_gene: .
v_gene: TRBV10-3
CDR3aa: AISESTRENYEQY

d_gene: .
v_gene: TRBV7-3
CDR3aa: ASSEYGERYEQY

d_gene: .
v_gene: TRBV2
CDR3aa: ASREGGFTSREQY

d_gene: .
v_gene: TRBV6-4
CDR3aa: ASSDTKRDSLGEQY

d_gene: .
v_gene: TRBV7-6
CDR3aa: ASSSQPGLTDTQY

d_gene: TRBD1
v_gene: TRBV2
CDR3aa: ASSQGTGFSTDTQY

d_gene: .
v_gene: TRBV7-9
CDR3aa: ASSSSGDEQY

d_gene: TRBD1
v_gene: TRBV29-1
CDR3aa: SVRQGSNQPQH

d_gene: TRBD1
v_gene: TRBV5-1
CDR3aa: ASGQEGGEKLF

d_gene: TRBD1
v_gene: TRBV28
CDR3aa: ASSIRGSPYEQY

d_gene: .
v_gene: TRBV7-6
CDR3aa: ASSGEEGTDTQY

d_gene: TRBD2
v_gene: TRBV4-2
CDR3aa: ASSLSGIRETQY

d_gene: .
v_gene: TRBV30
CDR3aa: AWNAGLYEQY

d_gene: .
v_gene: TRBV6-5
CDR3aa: ASSQRERETQY

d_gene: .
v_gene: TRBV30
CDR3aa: AWGSSGDTQY

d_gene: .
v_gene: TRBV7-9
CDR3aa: ASSSGLATNEKLF

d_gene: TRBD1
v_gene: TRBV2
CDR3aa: ASSESGTDTGELF

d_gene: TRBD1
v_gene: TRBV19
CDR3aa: ASRVTGKGDQPQH

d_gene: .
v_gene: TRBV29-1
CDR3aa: SVVGVGTEAF